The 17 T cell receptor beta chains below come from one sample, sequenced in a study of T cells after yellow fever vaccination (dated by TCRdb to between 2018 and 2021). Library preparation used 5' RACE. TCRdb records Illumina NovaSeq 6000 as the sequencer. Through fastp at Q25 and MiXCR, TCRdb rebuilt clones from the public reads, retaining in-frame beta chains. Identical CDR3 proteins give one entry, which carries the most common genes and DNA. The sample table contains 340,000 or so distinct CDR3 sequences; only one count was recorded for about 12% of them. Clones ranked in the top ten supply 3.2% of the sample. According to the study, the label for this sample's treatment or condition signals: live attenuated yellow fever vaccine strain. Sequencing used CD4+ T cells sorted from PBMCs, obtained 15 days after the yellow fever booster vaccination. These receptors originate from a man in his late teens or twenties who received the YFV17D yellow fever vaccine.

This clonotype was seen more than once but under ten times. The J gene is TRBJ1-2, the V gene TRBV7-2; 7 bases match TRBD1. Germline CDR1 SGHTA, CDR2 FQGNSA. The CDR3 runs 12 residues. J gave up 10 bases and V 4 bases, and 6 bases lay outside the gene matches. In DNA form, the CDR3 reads TGTGCCAGCAGCTCCGGACAGGCGCACTACACCTTC. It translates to CASSSGQAHYTF. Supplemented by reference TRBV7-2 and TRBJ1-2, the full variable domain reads GAGVSQSPSNKVTEKGKDVELRCDPISGHTALYWYRQSLGQGLEFLIYFQGNSAPDKSGLPSDRFSAERTGGSVSTLTIQRTQQEDSAVYLCASSSGQAHYTFGSGTRLTVV.

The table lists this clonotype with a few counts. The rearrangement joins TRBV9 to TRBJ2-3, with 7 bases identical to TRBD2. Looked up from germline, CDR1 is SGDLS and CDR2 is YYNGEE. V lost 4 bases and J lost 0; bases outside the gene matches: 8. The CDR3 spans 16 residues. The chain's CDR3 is CASSPQPAGSTDTQYF. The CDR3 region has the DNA TGTGCCAGCAGCCCACAGCCAGCGGGGAGCACAGATACGCAGTATTTT.

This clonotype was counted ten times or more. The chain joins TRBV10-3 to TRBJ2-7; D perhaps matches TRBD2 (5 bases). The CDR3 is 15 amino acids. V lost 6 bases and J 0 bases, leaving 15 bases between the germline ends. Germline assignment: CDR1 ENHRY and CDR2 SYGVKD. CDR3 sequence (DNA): TGTGCCATCAGGAGGGCGGGCAGGAGCTCCTACGAGCAGTACGTC. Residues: CAIRRAGRSSYEQYV.

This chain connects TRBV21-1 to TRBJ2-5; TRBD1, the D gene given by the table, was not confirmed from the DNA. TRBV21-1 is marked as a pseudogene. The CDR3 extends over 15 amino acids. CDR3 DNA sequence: TGTGCCAGCAGCAAGGGAGACAGGGTCAAAGAGACCCAGTACTTC. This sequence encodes CASSKGDRVKETQYF.

The CDR3 reads CASSASGPHGEKLFF. Written as DNA, the CDR3 is TGTGCCAGCAGTGCCTCCGGCCCCCATGGCGAAAAACTGTTTTTT. The chain combines TRBV6-1 with TRBJ1-4; D is undetermined. The V gene lost 4 bases and the J gene lost 8 bases, with 17 bases spanning the gap. Germline V lookup: CDR1 MNHNS, CDR2 SASEGT. This CDR3 has 15 amino acids.

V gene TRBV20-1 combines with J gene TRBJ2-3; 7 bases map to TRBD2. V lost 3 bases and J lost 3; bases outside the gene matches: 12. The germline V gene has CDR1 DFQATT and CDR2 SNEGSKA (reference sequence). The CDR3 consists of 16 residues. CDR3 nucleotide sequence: TGCAGTGCTAGGCCCCCCGGCAGCGGGGTTACAGATACGCAGTATTTT. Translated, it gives CSARPPGSGVTDTQYF.

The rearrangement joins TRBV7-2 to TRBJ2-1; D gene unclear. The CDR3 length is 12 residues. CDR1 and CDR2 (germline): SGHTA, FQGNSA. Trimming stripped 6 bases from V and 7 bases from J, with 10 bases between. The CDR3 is CASRLTWNEQFF. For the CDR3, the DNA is TGTGCCAGCAGGTTAACGTGGAATGAGCAGTTCTTC.

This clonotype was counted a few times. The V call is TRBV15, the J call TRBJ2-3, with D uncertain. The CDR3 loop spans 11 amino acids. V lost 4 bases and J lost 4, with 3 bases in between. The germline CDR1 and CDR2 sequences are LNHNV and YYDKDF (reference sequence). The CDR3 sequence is CATSTADTQYF. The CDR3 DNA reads TGTGCCACCAGCACGGCAGATACGCAGTATTTT.

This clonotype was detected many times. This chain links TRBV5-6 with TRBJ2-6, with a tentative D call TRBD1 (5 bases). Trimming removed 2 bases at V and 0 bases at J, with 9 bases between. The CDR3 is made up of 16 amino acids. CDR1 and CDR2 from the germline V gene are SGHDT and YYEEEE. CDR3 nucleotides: TGTGCCAGCAGCTTTACAGGAAGCTCTGGGGCCAACGTCCTGACTTTC. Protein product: CASSFTGSSGANVLTF.

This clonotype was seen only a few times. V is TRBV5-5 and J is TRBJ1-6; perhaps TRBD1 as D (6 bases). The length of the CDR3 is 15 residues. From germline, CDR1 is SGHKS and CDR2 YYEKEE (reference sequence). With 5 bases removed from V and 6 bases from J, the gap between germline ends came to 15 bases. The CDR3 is CASRDQGTSNSPLHF. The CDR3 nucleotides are TGTGCCAGCAGGGATCAAGGGACAAGTAATTCACCCCTCCACTTT.

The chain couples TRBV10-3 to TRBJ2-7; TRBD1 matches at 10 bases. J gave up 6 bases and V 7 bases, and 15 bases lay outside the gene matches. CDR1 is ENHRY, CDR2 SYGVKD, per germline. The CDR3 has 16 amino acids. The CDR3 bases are TGTGCCATCAATCAAGGCCCGGGACAGGGGTTAGGCGAGCAGTACTTC. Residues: CAINQGPGQGLGEQYF.

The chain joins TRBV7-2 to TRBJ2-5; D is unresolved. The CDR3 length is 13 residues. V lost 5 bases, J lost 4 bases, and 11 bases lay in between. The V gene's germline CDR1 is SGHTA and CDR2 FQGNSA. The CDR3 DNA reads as TGTGCCAGCAGCGCCGAACCTCCAGAGACCCAGTACTTC. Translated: CASSAEPPETQYF.

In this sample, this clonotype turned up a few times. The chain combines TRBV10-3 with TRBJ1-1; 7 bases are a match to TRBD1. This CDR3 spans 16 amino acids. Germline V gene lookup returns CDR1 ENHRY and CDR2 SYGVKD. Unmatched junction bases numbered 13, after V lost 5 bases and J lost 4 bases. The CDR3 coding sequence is TGTGCCATCAGTCGTCAGGGGGAGGGATGGAGCACTGAAGCTTTCTTT. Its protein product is CAISRQGEGWSTEAFF.

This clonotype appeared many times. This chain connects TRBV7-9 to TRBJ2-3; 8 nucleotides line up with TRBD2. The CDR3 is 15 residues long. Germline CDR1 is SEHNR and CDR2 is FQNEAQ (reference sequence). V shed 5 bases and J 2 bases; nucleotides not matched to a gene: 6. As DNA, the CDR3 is TGTGCCAGCAGCCGCCCGACTAGCGTCACAGATACGCAGTATTTT. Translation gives CASSRPTSVTDTQYF.

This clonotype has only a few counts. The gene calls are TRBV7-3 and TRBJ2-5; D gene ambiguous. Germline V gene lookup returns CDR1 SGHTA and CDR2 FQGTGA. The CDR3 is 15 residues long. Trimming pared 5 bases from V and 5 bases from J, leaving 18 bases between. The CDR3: CASSPKGRRRETQYF. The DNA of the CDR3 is TGTGCCAGCAGCCCAAAGGGCAGGCGGCGGGAGACCCAGTACTTC.

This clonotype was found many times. CDR3 in amino acids: CSVQTSGNQPQHF. The CDR3 DNA is TGCAGCGTTCAAACGTCAGGGAATCAGCCCCAGCATTTT. The chain joins TRBV29-1 to TRBJ1-5; D is possibly TRBD1 (5 bases). Trimming removed 5 bases from V and 4 bases from J, with 12 bases in between. The CDR3 is 13 amino acids. Looked up from germline, CDR1 is SQVTM and CDR2 is ANQGSEA.

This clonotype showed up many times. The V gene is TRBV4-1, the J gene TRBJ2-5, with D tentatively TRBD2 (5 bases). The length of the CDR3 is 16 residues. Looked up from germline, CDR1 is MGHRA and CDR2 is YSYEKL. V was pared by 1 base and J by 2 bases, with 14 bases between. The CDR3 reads CASSQGEGEGQETQYF. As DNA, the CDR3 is TGCGCCAGCAGCCAAGGAGAGGGAGAGGGACAAGAGACCCAGTACTTC.